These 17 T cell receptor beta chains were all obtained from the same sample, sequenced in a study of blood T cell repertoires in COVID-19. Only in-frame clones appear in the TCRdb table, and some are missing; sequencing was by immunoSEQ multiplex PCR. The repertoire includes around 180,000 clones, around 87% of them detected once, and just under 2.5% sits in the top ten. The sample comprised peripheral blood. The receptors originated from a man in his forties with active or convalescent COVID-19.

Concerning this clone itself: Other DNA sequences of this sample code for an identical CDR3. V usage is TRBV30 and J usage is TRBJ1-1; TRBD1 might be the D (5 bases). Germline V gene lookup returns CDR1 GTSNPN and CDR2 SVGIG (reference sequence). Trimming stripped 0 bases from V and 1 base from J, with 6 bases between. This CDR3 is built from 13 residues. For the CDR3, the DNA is TGTGCCTGGAGTGTAAGGGGGAACACTGAAGCTTTCTTT. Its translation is CAWSVRGNTEAFF.

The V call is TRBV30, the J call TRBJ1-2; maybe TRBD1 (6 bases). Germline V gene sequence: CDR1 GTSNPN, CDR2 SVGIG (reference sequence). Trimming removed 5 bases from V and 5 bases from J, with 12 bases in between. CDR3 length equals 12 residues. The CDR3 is CAWSPGAYGYTF. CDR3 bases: TGTGCCTGGTCGCCAGGGGCTTATGGCTACACCTTC.

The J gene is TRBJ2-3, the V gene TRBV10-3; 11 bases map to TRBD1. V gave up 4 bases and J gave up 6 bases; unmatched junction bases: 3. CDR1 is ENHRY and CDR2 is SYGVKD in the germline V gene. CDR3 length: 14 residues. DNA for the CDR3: TGTGCCATCAGTGGGGACAGGGGGGTTGATACGCAGTATTTT. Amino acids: CAISGDRGVDTQYF.

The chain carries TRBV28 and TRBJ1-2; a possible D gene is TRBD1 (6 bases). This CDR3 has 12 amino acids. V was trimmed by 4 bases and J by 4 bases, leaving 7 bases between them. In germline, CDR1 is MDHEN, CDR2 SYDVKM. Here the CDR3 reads CASSSDSYGYTF. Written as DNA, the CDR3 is TGTGCCAGCAGTTCGGACAGCTATGGCTACACCTTC.

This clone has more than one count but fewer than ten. The CDR3 loop reads CSVERGGTVGYNEQFF. CDR3 coding DNA: TGCAGCGTGGAGAGGGGCGGGACAGTGGGATACAATGAGCAGTTCTTC. The V gene is TRBV29-1, the J gene TRBJ2-1, with a tentative D call TRBD1 (7 bases). The CDR3 extends over 16 amino acids. Trimming shortened V by 6 bases and J by 4 bases, and 22 bases separated the two germline ends. Germline CDR1 is SQVTM and CDR2 is ANQGSEA.

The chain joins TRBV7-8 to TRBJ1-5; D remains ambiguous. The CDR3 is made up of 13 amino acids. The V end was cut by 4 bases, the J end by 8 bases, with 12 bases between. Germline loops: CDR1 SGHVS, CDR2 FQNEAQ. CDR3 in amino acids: CASSSSPGKPQHF. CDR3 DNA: TGTGCCAGCAGCTCATCCCCGGGGAAGCCCCAGCATTTT.

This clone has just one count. This CDR3 reads CASSVENLGHEVTEAFF. The CDR3 DNA reads as TGTGCCAGCAGCGTAGAGAACCTCGGACATGAAGTCACTGAAGCTTTCTTT. J is TRBJ1-1 and V is TRBV9, with a possible D match to TRBD1 (5 bases). V dropped 0 bases and J dropped 4 bases, with 19 bases sitting between them. CDR3 length equals 17 residues. The germline V gene encodes CDR1 SGDLS and CDR2 YYNGEE.

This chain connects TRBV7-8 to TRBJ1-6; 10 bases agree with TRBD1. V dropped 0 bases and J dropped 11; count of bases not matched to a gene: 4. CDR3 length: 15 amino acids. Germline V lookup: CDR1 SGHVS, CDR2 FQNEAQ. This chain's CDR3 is CASSLAWDRGAPLHF. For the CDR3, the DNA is TGTGCCAGCAGCTTAGCATGGGACAGGGGTGCACCCCTCCACTTT.

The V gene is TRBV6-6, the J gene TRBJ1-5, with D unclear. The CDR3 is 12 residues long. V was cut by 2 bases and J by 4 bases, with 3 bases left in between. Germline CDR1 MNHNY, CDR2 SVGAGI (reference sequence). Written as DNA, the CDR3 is TGTGCCAGCAGTTACCTGAATCAGCCCCAGCATTTT. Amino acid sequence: CASSYLNQPQHF.

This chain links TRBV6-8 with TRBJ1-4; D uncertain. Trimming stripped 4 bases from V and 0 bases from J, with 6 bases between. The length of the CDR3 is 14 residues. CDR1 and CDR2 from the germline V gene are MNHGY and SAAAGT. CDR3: CASSFRSTNEKLFF. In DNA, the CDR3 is TGTGCCAGCAGTTTCCGTTCAACTAATGAAAAACTGTTTTTT.

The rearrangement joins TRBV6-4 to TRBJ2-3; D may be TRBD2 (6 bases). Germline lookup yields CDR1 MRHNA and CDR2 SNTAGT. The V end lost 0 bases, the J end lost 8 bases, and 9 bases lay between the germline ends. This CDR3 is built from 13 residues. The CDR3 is CASSDSGGGTQYF. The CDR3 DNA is TGTGCCAGCAGTGACTCGGGAGGTGGTACGCAGTATTTT.

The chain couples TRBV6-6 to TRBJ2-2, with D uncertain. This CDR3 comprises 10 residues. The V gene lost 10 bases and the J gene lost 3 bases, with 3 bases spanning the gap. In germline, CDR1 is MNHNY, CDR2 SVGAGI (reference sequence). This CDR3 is CATYTGELFF. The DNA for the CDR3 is TGTGCCACCTACACCGGGGAGCTGTTTTTT.

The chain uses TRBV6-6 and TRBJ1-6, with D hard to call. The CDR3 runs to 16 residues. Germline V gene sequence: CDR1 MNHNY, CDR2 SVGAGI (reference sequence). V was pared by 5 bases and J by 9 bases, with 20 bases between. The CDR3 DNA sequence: TGTGCCAGCAGTCCTCCCCAGACATCCATAAGTTCACCCCTCCACTTT. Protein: CASSPPQTSISSPLHF.

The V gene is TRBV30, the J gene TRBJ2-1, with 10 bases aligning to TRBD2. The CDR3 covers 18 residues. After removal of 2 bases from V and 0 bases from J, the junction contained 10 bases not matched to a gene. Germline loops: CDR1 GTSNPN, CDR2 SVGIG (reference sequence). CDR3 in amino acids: CAWSRIAGGRSSYNEQFF. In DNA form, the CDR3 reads TGTGCCTGGAGTAGAATAGCGGGGGGCCGGAGCTCCTACAATGAGCAGTTCTTC.

CDR3 amino acids: CASSLSGTGVYEQYF. As DNA, the CDR3 is TGCGCCAGCAGCCTCTCCGGGACAGGGGTCTACGAGCAGTACTTC. The chain employs TRBV4-1 and TRBJ2-7, with 10 positions matching TRBD1. V shed 4 bases and J 3 bases; nucleotides not matched to a gene: 6. The V gene's germline CDR1 is MGHRA and CDR2 YSYEKL. This CDR3 is built from 15 residues.

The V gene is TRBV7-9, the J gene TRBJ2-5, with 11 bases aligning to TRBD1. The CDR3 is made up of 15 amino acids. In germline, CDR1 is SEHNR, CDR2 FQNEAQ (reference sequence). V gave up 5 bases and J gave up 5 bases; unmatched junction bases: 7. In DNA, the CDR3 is TGTGCCAGCAGCCAGGACAGGGGGCAGGGGGAGACCCAGTACTTC. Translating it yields CASSQDRGQGETQYF.

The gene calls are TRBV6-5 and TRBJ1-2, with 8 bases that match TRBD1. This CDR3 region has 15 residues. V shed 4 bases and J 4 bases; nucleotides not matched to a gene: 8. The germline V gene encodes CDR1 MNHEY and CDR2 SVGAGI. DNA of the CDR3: TGTGCCAGCAGTTCTCCCCGACAGGGGACCTATGGCTACACCTTC. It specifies CASSSPRQGTYGYTF.